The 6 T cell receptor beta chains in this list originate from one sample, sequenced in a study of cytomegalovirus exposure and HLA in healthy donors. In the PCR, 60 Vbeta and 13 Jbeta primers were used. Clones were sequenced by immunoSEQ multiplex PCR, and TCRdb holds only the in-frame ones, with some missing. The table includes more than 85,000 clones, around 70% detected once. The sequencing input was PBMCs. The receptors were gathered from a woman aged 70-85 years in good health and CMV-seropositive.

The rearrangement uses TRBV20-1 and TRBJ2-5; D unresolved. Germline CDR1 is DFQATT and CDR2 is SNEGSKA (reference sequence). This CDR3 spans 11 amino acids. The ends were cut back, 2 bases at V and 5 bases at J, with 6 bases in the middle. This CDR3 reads CSARIHETQYF. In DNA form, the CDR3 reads TGCAGTGCTAGAATCCATGAGACCCAGTACTTC.

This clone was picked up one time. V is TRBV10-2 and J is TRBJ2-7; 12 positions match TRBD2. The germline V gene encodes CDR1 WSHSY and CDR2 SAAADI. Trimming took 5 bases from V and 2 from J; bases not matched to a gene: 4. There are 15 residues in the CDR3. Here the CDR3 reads CASSLRLAGAYEQYF. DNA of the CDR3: TGCGCCAGCAGTCTCCGACTAGCGGGGGCCTACGAGCAGTACTTC.

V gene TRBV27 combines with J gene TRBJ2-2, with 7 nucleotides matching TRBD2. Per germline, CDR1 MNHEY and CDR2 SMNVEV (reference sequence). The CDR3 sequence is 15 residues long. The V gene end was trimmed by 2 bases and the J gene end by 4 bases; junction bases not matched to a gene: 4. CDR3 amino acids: CASSLGRAGTGELFF. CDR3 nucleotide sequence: TGTGCCAGCAGTTTAGGGAGGGCGGGCACCGGGGAGCTGTTTTTT.

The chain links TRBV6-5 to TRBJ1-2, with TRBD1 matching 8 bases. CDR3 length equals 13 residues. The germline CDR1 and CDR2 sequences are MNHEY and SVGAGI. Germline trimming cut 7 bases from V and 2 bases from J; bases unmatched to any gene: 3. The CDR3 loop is CASNRQGNYGYTF. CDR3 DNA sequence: TGTGCCAGCAACCGACAGGGGAACTATGGCTACACCTTC.

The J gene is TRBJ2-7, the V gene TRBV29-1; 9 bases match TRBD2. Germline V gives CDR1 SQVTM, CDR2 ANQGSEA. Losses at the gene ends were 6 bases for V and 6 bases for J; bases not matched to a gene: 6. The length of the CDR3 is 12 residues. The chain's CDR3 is CSVAGTSSEQYF. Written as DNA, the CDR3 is TGCAGCGTGGCCGGGACTAGCTCCGAGCAGTACTTC.

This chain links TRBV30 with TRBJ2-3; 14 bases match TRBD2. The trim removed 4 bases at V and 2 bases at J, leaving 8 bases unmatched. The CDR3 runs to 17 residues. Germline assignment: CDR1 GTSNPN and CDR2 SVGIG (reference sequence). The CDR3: CAWTIGTSGGPTDTQYF. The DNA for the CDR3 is TGTGCCTGGACAATAGGGACTAGCGGGGGTCCCACAGATACGCAGTATTTT.